A single sample gave rise to the 16 T cell receptor beta chains below, sequenced in a study of T cell repertoires in cytomegalovirus infection. TCRdb used MiXCR to reprocess the reads, holding one entry per CDR3 protein. The table lists some 150,000 distinct CDR3 sequences, roughly a quarter of them singletons. The sample was PBMCs. The receptors originated from a human donor in good health (CMV status not recorded). Some clones in this sample may be carry-over from other donors' samples.

This clonotype was seen at least ten times. The chain employs TRBV6-1 and TRBJ2-7; D is perhaps TRBD1 (6 bases). Germline V gene data show CDR1 as MNHNS and CDR2 as SASEGT. V was clipped by 5 bases and J by 8 bases, with 13 bases between them. The CDR3 runs 12 residues. The CDR3 DNA reads as TGTGCCAGCAGTTTCCTGACAGGAAAGCAGTACTTC. Protein: CASSFLTGKQYF.

This chain links TRBV5-4 with TRBJ2-5; 10 bases fit TRBD1. The CDR3 is made up of 14 amino acids. The J segment lost 3 bases and the V segment lost 5 bases, leaving 4 bases of the junction unmatched. Germline V gives CDR1 SGHNT, CDR2 YYREEE (reference sequence). The CDR3 reads CASRSTGGEETQYF. CDR3 bases: TGTGCCAGCAGATCGACAGGGGGCGAAGAGACCCAGTACTTC.

Ten or more counts support this clonotype. The chain is built from TRBV7-2 and TRBJ2-7; D unclear. The germline V gene encodes CDR1 SGHTA and CDR2 FQGNSA. This CDR3 is built from 14 residues. V shed 2 bases and J shed 3 bases, with 11 bases lying between them. This CDR3 is CASSLIGSSYEQYF. In nucleotides, the CDR3 is TGTGCCAGCAGCTTAATAGGTAGCAGCTACGAGCAGTACTTC.

J is TRBJ2-2 and V is TRBV28; a weak D match, TRBD1 (6 bases). Germline CDR1 and CDR2: MDHEN and SYDVKM. The V end was cut by 4 bases, the J end by 2 bases, with 11 bases between. This CDR3 region has 15 residues. In nucleotides, the CDR3 is TGTGCCAGCAGTTCAGGGGCGGTTAACACCGGGGAGCTGTTTTTT. Translated: CASSSGAVNTGELFF.

This clonotype was detected many times. The genes are TRBV11-2 and TRBJ1-5; D not certain. The CDR3 loop spans 15 amino acids. V shed 0 bases and J shed 4 bases, with 10 bases lying between them. Germline V gene lookup returns CDR1 SGHAT and CDR2 FQNNGV. The CDR3 nucleotides read TGTGCCAGCAGCTTAGATCGGAAGGAGAATCAGCCCCAGCATTTT. Amino acids: CASSLDRKENQPQHF.

This clonotype was seen only a few times. The chain couples TRBV28 to TRBJ2-2; 7 bases match TRBD2. This CDR3 comprises 17 residues. After removal of 6 bases from V and 5 bases from J, the junction contained 15 bases not matched to a gene. The germline V gene has CDR1 MDHEN and CDR2 SYDVKM. CDR3 sequence reads: CASRLGPTWGGTGELFF. The CDR3 bases are TGTGCCAGCAGGCTAGGCCCCACATGGGGGGGTACCGGGGAGCTGTTTTTT.

As for this clonotype: A much larger clone differs by one base, so this may be a read error. This sequence joins TRBV7-9 and TRBJ2-7; either TRBD1 or TRBD2 may supply D (5 bases each). Germline CDR1 is SEHNR and CDR2 is FQNEAQ (reference sequence). V lost 5 bases, J lost 4 bases, and 18 bases lay in between. This CDR3 comprises 15 residues. Here the CDR3 reads CASSLTGTVNYEQYF. The CDR3 DNA reads TGTGCCAGCAGCCTAACCGGGACCGTTAATTACGAGCAGTACTTC.

DNA of the CDR3: TGTGCCAGCACCCCGCCGGGACAGCGAGGCGAGCAGTACTTC. The encoded protein is CASTPPGQRGEQYF. This rearrangement joins TRBV12-3 or TRBV12-4 to TRBJ2-7; TRBD1 agrees at 7 bases. This CDR3 is built from 14 residues. The V segment lost 7 bases and the J segment 6 bases; nucleotides outside the gene matches: 12.

This clonotype came up many times. This chain connects TRBV7-9 to TRBJ2-1; a possible D gene is TRBD1 (7 bases). Germline loops: CDR1 SEHNR, CDR2 FQNEAQ (reference sequence). The V end was cut by 3 bases, the J end by 5 bases, with 14 bases between. The CDR3 loop spans 15 amino acids. This CDR3 is CASSFTGEEDNEQFF. CDR3 coding DNA: TGTGCCAGCAGCTTTACAGGGGAGGAAGACAATGAGCAGTTCTTC. Supplemented by reference TRBV7-9 and TRBJ2-1, the full variable domain reads DTGVSQNPRHKITKRGQNVTFRCDPISEHNRLYWYRQTLGQGPEFLTYFQNEAQLEKSRLLSDRFSAERPKGSFSTLEIQRTEQGDSAMYLCASSFTGEEDNEQFFGPGTRLTVL.

This clonotype was found a few times. J is TRBJ2-2 and V is TRBV28; D is perhaps TRBD2 (5 bases). CDR3 length: 14 amino acids. Germline CDR1 MDHEN, CDR2 SYDVKM. V lost 5 bases and J 4 bases, leaving 11 bases between the germline ends. The CDR3 DNA sequence: TGTGCCAGCAGTCTACAAGGAGGCACCGGGGAGCTGTTTTTT. As protein: CASSLQGGTGELFF.

This clonotype was seen more than once but under ten times. The J gene is TRBJ1-5, the V gene TRBV5-6; no clear D. CDR1 and CDR2 from the germline V gene are SGHDT and YYEEEE. The CDR3 is 17 residues long. Trimming took 3 bases from V and 5 from J, leaving 21 bases between them. The CDR3 nucleotides read TGTGCCAGCAGCTCCCCTTTCGTGAGGAGCCCTCATCAGCCCCAGCATTTT. Translation gives CASSSPFVRSPHQPQHF.

This clonotype was counted ten times or more. V gene TRBV7-2 combines with J gene TRBJ2-7; 11 nucleotides line up with TRBD2. The ends lost 5 bases at V and 12 bases at J; junction bases unmatched: 18. Germline V CDR1 and CDR2: SGHTA, FQGNSA. This CDR3 has 16 residues. The CDR3 protein is CASSPEGVGTSGRGYF. CDR3 in DNA: TGTGCCAGCAGCCCAGAAGGGGTTGGGACTAGCGGCAGAGGGTACTTC.

The gene calls are TRBV6-5 and TRBJ2-7; 8 bases agree with TRBD1. The trim removed 5 bases at V and 3 bases at J, leaving 12 bases unmatched. The length of the CDR3 is 16 residues. Germline CDR1 is MNHEY and CDR2 is SVGAGI. DNA for the CDR3: TGTGCCAGCAGTAGGGGCAGGGGGCTTTCGGTCTACGAGCAGTACTTC. Translated, it gives CASSRGRGLSVYEQYF.

The chain links TRBV30 to TRBJ1-1; 12 bases match TRBD1. CDR3 size: 14 residues. Trimming cost V 3 bases and J 11 bases; bases outside gene matches: 10. In germline, CDR1 is GTSNPN, CDR2 SVGIG (reference sequence). In nucleotides, the CDR3 is TGTGCCTGGAGAGCGATCCGGGGACAGGGGGCCGCTTTCTTT. The encoded protein is CAWRAIRGQGAAFF. Variable domain in full (rest from reference TRBV30 and TRBJ1-1): SQTIHQWPATLVQPVGSPLSLECTVEGTSNPNLYWYRQAAGRGLQLLFYSVGIGQISSEVPQNLSASRPQDRQFILSSKKLLLSDSGFYLCAWRAIRGQGAAFFGQGTRLTVV.

This clonotype occurred a few times. The CDR3 DNA reads TGTGCCAGTAGAATAACCGGGACAGCCAATCAGCCCCAGCATTTT. Translated: CASRITGTANQPQHF. The chain links TRBV19 to TRBJ1-5, with 7 bases lining up with TRBD1. Germline V gene sequence: CDR1 LNHDA, CDR2 SQIVND (reference sequence). CDR3 length equals 15 residues. V shed 6 bases, J shed 3 bases, and the junction held 8 bases outside the gene matches. Full variable domain (missing parts from reference TRBV19 and TRBJ1-5): DGGITQSPKYLFRKEGQNVTLSCEQNLNHDAMYWYRQDPGQGLRLIYYSQIVNDFQKGDIAEGYSVSREKKESFPLTVTSAQKNPTAFYLCASRITGTANQPQHFGDGTRLSIL.

This clonotype was found many times. This rearrangement joins TRBV7-2 to TRBJ1-1, with TRBD1 identical over 7 bases. The J segment lost 1 base and the V segment lost 5 bases, leaving 7 bases of the junction unmatched. In germline, CDR1 is SGHTA, CDR2 FQGNSA. The CDR3 is 15 amino acids. CDR3 in DNA: TGTGCCAGCAGCACGACAGGGACGGGGAACACTGAAGCTTTCTTT. This codes for CASSTTGTGNTEAFF.